This TCR beta chain was found in a study of blood T cell repertoires in COVID-19. Donors were grouped by their self-reported clinical history. The V and J ends lost 2 bases and 5 bases, in that order; junction bases with no gene match: 10. Germline loops: CDR1 MNHNY, CDR2 SVGAGI (reference sequence). The CDR3 contains 16 residues. Measured with immunoSEQ multiplex PCR; TCRdb has only the in-frame clones, and not every one. The top ten clones hold around 2% of a sample with over 200,000 clones, under 90% of them seen once. The source is a man aged 55 to 70 who had recovered from COVID-19. Sequenced material: PBMCs or T cells enriched from blood (not recorded which). The chain links TRBV6-6 to TRBJ2-7; 9 bases match TRBD1. CDR3: CASSYPMTGGLDEQYF. DNA of the CDR3: TGTGCCAGCAGTTACCCTATGACAGGGGGTTTGGACGAGCAGTACTTC.